These 5 T cell receptor beta chains share one sample of origin, sequenced in a study of molecular identifiers for immune sequencing clone quantification. TCRdb reprocessed the PCR reads via MiXCR and lists one record per CDR3 protein. The data hold about 630,000 distinct CDR3 sequences, with over 25% observed a single time. The sample comprised naive CD8+ T cells from blood, with Jurkat cell RNA spiked in. The subset is: FACS-sorted CD8+CD4-CCR7+CD45RA+ naive T cells. These TCRs come from a human donor in good health. Some libraries in this study had Jurkat cell RNA spiked in.

This clonotype was counted between two and nine times. This CDR3 reads CASSLFTSPALTGELFF. The DNA of the CDR3 is TGTGCCAGCAGTTTATTTACTAGCCCTGCCCTTACCGGGGAGCTGTTTTTT. The rearrangement links TRBV27 to TRBJ2-2, with D perhaps TRBD2 (6 bases). The CDR3 totals 17 residues. Trimming stripped 1 base from V and 5 bases from J, with 17 bases between. Germline assignment: CDR1 MNHEY and CDR2 SMNVEV (reference sequence).

This clonotype was found a few times. The J gene is TRBJ2-3, the V gene TRBV7-9; maybe TRBD2 (6 bases). CDR1 and CDR2 (germline): SEHNR, FQNEAQ (reference sequence). The CDR3 is made up of 16 amino acids. Trimming stripped 5 bases from V and 1 base from J, with 16 bases between. In DNA form, the CDR3 reads TGTGCCAGCAGCCCCACTGCGGGGCAACGCACAGATACGCAGTATTTT. The encoded protein is CASSPTAGQRTDTQYF.

Of note for this clonotype: Given a much more abundant clone one base away, this may be a read error. This chain links TRBV30 with TRBJ2-1; D gene uncertain. V dropped 3 bases and J dropped 0 bases, with 9 bases sitting between them. Germline CDR1 GTSNPN, CDR2 SVGIG (reference sequence). The CDR3 extends over 14 amino acids. CDR3 in DNA: TGTGCCTGGAGCGTCTCCAGCTCCTACAATGAGCAGTTCTTC. Protein: CAWSVSSSYNEQFF.

This clonotype was detected many times. The chain uses TRBV5-8 and TRBJ2-7; a weak D match, TRBD1 (6 bases). From germline, CDR1 is SGHTS and CDR2 YDEGEE. The CDR3 is 12 amino acids. The ends were cut back, 5 bases at V and 2 bases at J, with 8 bases in the middle. CDR3 DNA: TGTGCCAGCAGGCGGACAGCCTACGAGCAGTACTTC. Translation gives CASRRTAYEQYF.

The genes are TRBV6-1 and TRBJ2-7; D might be TRBD1 (6 bases). The CDR3 is made up of 14 amino acids. The V end was cut by 2 bases, the J end by 2 bases, with 10 bases between. CDR1 and CDR2 (germline): MNHNS, SASEGT. In DNA, the CDR3 is TGTGCCAGCAGTGAATGGGCAGGGGCCTACGAGCAGTACTTC. As protein: CASSEWAGAYEQYF.